The 22 T cell receptor beta chains given below trace back to one sample, sequenced in a study of CD8 T cells in ankylosing spondylitis. Study outcomes and limitations: Seemingly distinctive of ankylosing spondylitis blood was a TCR beta motif formed by eight highly homologous variants.

TCRdb passed the 5' RACE reads through MiXCR, listing each CDR3 protein once. The sample has under 950,000 distinct CDR3 sequences; under 20% are singletons. For these TCRs, the target antigens are not known. Source material: blood, either unsorted or a sorted T cell fraction (not recorded which). These receptors all come from a male donor with ankylosing spondylitis.

This clonotype was counted a few times. The V call is TRBV4-2, the J call TRBJ1-5, with D tentatively TRBD1 (6 bases). Deletions cut 1 base from V and 7 bases from J, with 11 bases between. Germline V gene sequence: CDR1 LGHNA, CDR2 YNFKEQ. CDR3 length equals 14 residues. CDR3 sequence reads: CASSQGQEGQPQHF. The CDR3 DNA follows: TGTGCCAGCAGCCAAGGACAGGAAGGGCAGCCCCAGCATTTT.

The CDR3 protein is CASSVPGGSYTGELFF. The CDR3 nucleotides read TGTGCCAGCAGCGTTCCGGGGGGAAGTTACACCGGGGAGCTGTTTTTT. The chain has TRBV7-9 and TRBJ2-2; 7 bases map to TRBD2. V trimming: 5 bases; J trimming: 3 bases; junction bases outside the gene matches: 9. Per germline, CDR1 SEHNR and CDR2 FQNEAQ (reference sequence). The CDR3 covers 16 residues.

This clonotype was seen more than once but under ten times. The chain joins TRBV6-1 to TRBJ1-4; a weak D match, TRBD1 (6 bases). The CDR3 runs 16 residues. The V gene's germline CDR1 is MNHNS and CDR2 SASEGT. The germline V and J ends were trimmed by 5 bases and 1 base, with 14 bases remaining between them. Here the CDR3 reads CASSRQVVGTNEKLFF. DNA of the CDR3: TGTGCCAGCAGTCGACAGGTAGTGGGAACTAATGAAAAACTGTTTTTT.

This clonotype came up a few times. The rearrangement uses TRBV6-1 and TRBJ2-1; D not resolved. The germline V gene has CDR1 MNHNS and CDR2 SASEGT. The CDR3 runs 14 residues. The germline V and J ends were trimmed by 5 bases and 8 bases, with 16 bases remaining between them. CDR3: CASSPRTRPHEQFF. The CDR3 coding sequence is TGTGCCAGCAGTCCACGGACCCGGCCCCATGAGCAGTTCTTC.

The chain employs TRBV3-1 and TRBJ1-5; D remains unclear. Between the trimmed V and J ends, which lost 1 base and 7 bases, there was a span of 8 bases. CDR3 length: 13 residues. Germline CDR1 and CDR2: LGHDT and YNNKEL (reference sequence). The CDR3 sequence is CASSQGPSQPQHF. CDR3 nucleotides: TGTGCCAGCAGCCAAGGTCCAAGCCAGCCCCAGCATTTT.

This clonotype was seen repeatedly, ten times or more. V and J are TRBV12-3 or TRBV12-4 and TRBJ1-1, with 7 positions matching TRBD1. The CDR3 totals 13 residues. The trim removed 4 bases at V and 7 bases at J, leaving 6 bases unmatched. The CDR3 coding sequence is TGTGCCAGCAGTTCCAACAACAGGGGTGAAGCTTTCTTT. Translated, it gives CASSSNNRGEAFF.

This chain links TRBV25-1 with TRBJ2-1; D is possibly TRBD2 (5 bases). V was pared by 0 bases and J by 8 bases, with 17 bases between. This CDR3 region has 16 residues. Looked up from germline, CDR1 is MGHDK and CDR2 is SYGVNS. CDR3 loop: CASSEYLAPWEHEQFF. CDR3 DNA sequence: TGTGCCAGCAGTGAATACCTCGCCCCCTGGGAGCATGAGCAGTTCTTC.

This clonotype was observed a few times. The CDR3 region has the DNA TGTGCCAGCAGCTTAAATAGGGGGCATCACTATGGCTACACCTTC. Its protein product is CASSLNRGHHYGYTF. J is TRBJ1-2 and V is TRBV7-9; 7 bases are shared with TRBD1. V lost 2 bases and J lost 3; bases outside the gene matches: 6. The germline CDR1 and CDR2 sequences are SEHNR and FQNEAQ (reference sequence). The CDR3 sequence is 15 residues long.

This clonotype turned up a few times. This sequence joins TRBV7-9 and TRBJ1-6; D unclear. The V and J ends lost 2 bases and 7 bases respectively, with 9 bases between them. Germline lookup yields CDR1 SEHNR and CDR2 FQNEAQ (reference sequence). This CDR3 region has 14 residues. The CDR3 region is CASSLNPGNSPLHF. CDR3 nucleotides: TGTGCCAGCAGCTTAAACCCAGGAAATTCACCCCTCCACTTT.

V and J are TRBV20-1 and TRBJ2-2; maybe TRBD1 (5 bases). Germline V gene lookup returns CDR1 DFQATT and CDR2 SNEGSKA (reference sequence). There are 14 residues in the CDR3. The V end lost 4 bases, the J end lost 3 bases, and 12 bases lay between the germline ends. For the CDR3, the DNA is TGCAGTGCTAACCAGGGATCCGACACCGGGGAGCTGTTTTTT. Translation: CSANQGSDTGELFF.

This chain joins TRBV20-1 and TRBJ2-7; 7 bases line up with TRBD2. The junction had 7 bases not matched to a gene; V was cut back by 1 base and J by 1 base. In germline, CDR1 is DFQATT, CDR2 SNEGSKA (reference sequence). This CDR3 spans 15 amino acids. This chain's CDR3 is CSARVLPGGSYEQYF. The CDR3 DNA reads TGCAGTGCTAGAGTGCTCCCGGGAGGATCCTACGAGCAGTACTTC.

In its sample, this clonotype was seen a few times. The chain links TRBV4-3 to TRBJ1-3; no firm D call. V lost 2 bases to trimming and J lost 2 bases, with 10 bases between them. The germline CDR1 and CDR2 sequences are LGHNA and YSLEER. The CDR3 spans 15 residues. The CDR3 DNA follows: TGCGCCAGCAGCCAAAACCTCTCCCCTGGAAACACCATATATTTT. Protein product: CASSQNLSPGNTIYF.

Ten or more counts support this clonotype. The chain is built from TRBV5-1 and TRBJ2-1; TRBD1 matches 8 bases. The germline gives CDR1 SGHRS, CDR2 YFSETQ. V shed 4 bases and J 6 bases; nucleotides not matched to a gene: 9. The length of the CDR3 is 15 residues. In DNA, the CDR3 is TGCGCCAGCAGCCTGTTCGGACAGGGTGCCAATGAGCAGTTCTTC. It is translated as CASSLFGQGANEQFF.

The table lists this clonotype with many counts. The chain joins TRBV7-2 to TRBJ2-1; the match to TRBD2 covers 8 bases. Losses at the gene ends were 5 bases for V and 7 bases for J; bases not matched to a gene: 13. Germline-derived CDR1 and CDR2 are SGHTA and FQGNSA. The CDR3 totals 16 residues. The CDR3 loop reads CASSPPGGNVLNEQFF. Here the CDR3 DNA reads TGTGCCAGCAGCCCCCCGGGGGGGAATGTCTTGAATGAGCAGTTCTTC.

In its sample, this clonotype was seen many times. The rearrangement joins TRBV7-2 to TRBJ2-1; 7 positions match TRBD2. This CDR3 has 15 amino acids. J was trimmed by 8 bases and V by 5 bases; bases with no gene match: 12. Germline CDR1 reads SGHTA; CDR2 reads FQGNSA. The CDR3 nucleotides read TGTGCCAGCAGCCCAGAAGGGACTAAGATCTATGAGCAGTTCTTC. Translated: CASSPEGTKIYEQFF.

The chain carries TRBV20-1 and TRBJ2-7; 12 bases are a match to TRBD2. V trimming: 1 base; J trimming: 5 bases; junction bases outside the gene matches: 12. Germline-derived CDR1 and CDR2 are DFQATT and SNEGSKA (reference sequence). This CDR3 has 17 residues. CDR3 region: CSARVASGRANPNEQYF. CDR3 DNA sequence: TGCAGTGCTAGAGTGGCTAGCGGGAGGGCCAACCCAAACGAGCAGTACTTC.

This clonotype was observed a few times. The rearrangement joins TRBV20-1 to TRBJ2-4; 7 nucleotides match TRBD2. V was clipped by 3 bases and J by 9 bases; unmatched bases: 8. Germline CDR1 DFQATT, CDR2 SNEGSKA (reference sequence). This CDR3 contains 13 residues. The CDR3 DNA reads TGCAGTGCTAGGCCGGTGGGGGGGGGCATTCAGTACTTC. Amino acids: CSARPVGGGIQYF.

The V call is TRBV29-1, the J call TRBJ2-3; D gene ambiguous. This CDR3 has 13 residues. V lost 4 bases and J lost 4, with 12 bases in between. In germline, CDR1 is SQVTM, CDR2 ANQGSEA. Written as DNA, the CDR3 is TGCAGCGTTGGCGACAATTCGGCAGATACGCAGTATTTT. Residues: CSVGDNSADTQYF.

The chain employs TRBV20-1 and TRBJ1-2, with 9 positions matching TRBD1. Germline V CDR1 and CDR2: DFQATT, SNEGSKA (reference sequence). The CDR3 extends over 16 amino acids. V was pared by 2 bases and J by 2 bases, with 9 bases of the junction left unmatched. CDR3 in DNA: TGCAGTGCTAGACCTAGGGGACAGGGATTCAACTATGGCTACACCTTC. It codes for CSARPRGQGFNYGYTF.

J is TRBJ2-5 and V is TRBV4-1; D not certain. The CDR3 loop spans 13 amino acids. Germline V lookup: CDR1 MGHRA, CDR2 YSYEKL. Trimming left V 0 bases short and J 5 bases short, with 7 bases between. CDR3 nucleotides: TGCGCCAGCAGCCAAGAGTCTACCGAGACCCAGTACTTC. It translates to CASSQESTETQYF.

V gene TRBV5-6 combines with J gene TRBJ2-3; the D gene is possibly TRBD2 (5 bases). V gave up 4 bases and J gave up 5 bases, with 17 bases separating them. Germline loops: CDR1 SGHDT, CDR2 YYEEEE. This CDR3 has 15 residues. The CDR3 loop reads CASSPGELVGDTQYF. Here the CDR3 DNA reads TGTGCCAGCAGCCCCGGGGAGTTGGTAGGAGATACGCAGTATTTT.

The chain joins TRBV10-3 to TRBJ2-2; D is undetermined. Trimming shortened V by 10 bases and J by 0 bases, and 18 bases separated the two germline ends. CDR3 size: 16 residues. Germline CDR1 is ENHRY and CDR2 is SYGVKD. The CDR3 region is CATMLPYQANTGELFF. The CDR3, as DNA: TGTGCCACCATGCTACCTTATCAAGCGAACACCGGGGAGCTGTTTTTT.